The 16 T cell receptor beta chains below all came from one sample that was sequenced in a study of a mutant IDH1 vaccine in newly diagnosed glioma. Documented time point: week 11, during vaccination. Each dose delivered 300 ug of mutant IDH1 20-mer peptide subcutaneously with imiquimod. Only in-frame clones appear in the TCRdb table, and some are missing; sequencing was by immunoSEQ multiplex PCR. The table lists some 60,000 clones, approximately 80% of them singletons. Antigens of these TCRs are unknown. Sequencing used PBMCs, obtained from a glioma patient whose treatment included an IDH1 peptide vaccine. These TCRs come from a young man with glioma.

The V call is TRBV27, the J call TRBJ2-1, with 10 bases fitting TRBD2. V gave up 5 bases and J gave up 2 bases; unmatched junction bases: 9. The CDR3 is 17 amino acids. Germline CDR1 is MNHEY and CDR2 is SMNVEV (reference sequence). The CDR3 DNA follows: TGTGCCAGCAGTATAACACTAGCGGGGTCCGCCTACAATGAGCAGTTCTTC. Amino acid sequence: CASSITLAGSAYNEQFF.

The V call is TRBV7-3, the J call TRBJ2-2, with D possibly TRBD2 on 6 matching bases. Germline V CDR1 and CDR2: SGHTA, FQGTGA. The CDR3 loop spans 13 amino acids. V shed 6 bases and J shed 7 bases, with 12 bases lying between them. The CDR3 loop is CASRIGTDGELFF. The CDR3 region has the DNA TGTGCCAGCAGAATCGGGACTGACGGGGAGCTGTTTTTT.

This clone occurred a few times. This chain links TRBV5-1 with TRBJ2-7; 8 nucleotides line up with TRBD1. The CDR3 length is 13 residues. From germline, CDR1 is SGHRS and CDR2 YFSETQ. Losses at the gene ends were 5 bases for V and 3 bases for J; bases not matched to a gene: 4. CDR3 in DNA: TGCGCCAGCAGTTCGGACAGGGACTACGAGCAGTACTTC. Residues: CASSSDRDYEQYF.

This clone was picked up a small number of times. The chain employs TRBV18 and TRBJ1-1, with a possible D match to TRBD1 (6 bases). This CDR3 contains 14 residues. Germline V gene data show CDR1 as KGHSH and CDR2 as LQKENI. Trimming pared 3 bases from V and 0 bases from J, leaving 8 bases between. The CDR3 DNA reads as TGTGCCAGCTCACCTGACAGGTTGAACACTGAAGCTTTCTTT. Protein product: CASSPDRLNTEAFF.

The chain recombines TRBV5-4 with TRBJ1-4; possibly TRBD1 for D (5 bases). The CDR3 sequence is 14 residues long. With 2 bases removed from V and 0 bases from J, the gap between germline ends came to 5 bases. Germline CDR1 is SGHNT and CDR2 is YYREEE (reference sequence). The CDR3 sequence is CASSFRATNEKLFF. CDR3 sequence (DNA): TGTGCCAGCAGCTTCAGGGCAACTAATGAAAAACTGTTTTTT.

This clone was observed once. CDR3 nucleotide sequence: TGTGCCAGTAGTATAGGACAGGGAACAAGGAATACGCAGTATTTT. It yields the protein CASSIGQGTRNTQYF. The chain carries TRBV19 and TRBJ2-3; 7 positions match TRBD1. The CDR3 has 15 amino acids. After removal of 1 base from V and 7 bases from J, the junction contained 8 bases not matched to a gene. Per germline, CDR1 LNHDA and CDR2 SQIVND (reference sequence).

The gene calls are TRBV6-5 and TRBJ2-7; possible D gene TRBD2, 5 bases. The CDR3 extends over 14 amino acids. Trimming took 2 bases from V and 1 from J, leaving 9 bases between them. Germline V lookup: CDR1 MNHEY, CDR2 SVGAGI. This CDR3 is CASSYGGPSYEQYF. CDR3 in DNA: TGTGCCAGCAGTTACGGCGGGCCTTCCTACGAGCAGTACTTC.

The chain joins TRBV28 to TRBJ2-7; D tentatively reads TRBD1 or TRBD2 (5 bases each). V was trimmed by 7 bases and J by 0 bases, leaving 7 bases between them. The V gene's germline CDR1 is MDHEN and CDR2 SYDVKM. The CDR3 contains 12 residues. The CDR3 nucleotides read TGTGCCAGCAACGGGGCCTCCTACGAGCAGTACTTC. It is translated as CASNGASYEQYF.

This clone was observed a few times. This rearrangement joins TRBV10-3 to TRBJ2-1, with a weak D call TRBD2 (6 bases). In germline, CDR1 is ENHRY, CDR2 SYGVKD. V lost 6 bases and J lost 7, with 19 bases in between. The CDR3 sequence is 15 residues long. CDR3 sequence reads: CAIRSEGSAGNEQFF. As DNA, the CDR3 is TGTGCCATCAGGTCGGAGGGCTCGGCGGGGAATGAGCAGTTCTTC.

The chain is built from TRBV4-2 and TRBJ1-5; D is ambiguous. This CDR3 spans 13 amino acids. Germline V gene lookup returns CDR1 LGHNA and CDR2 YNFKEQ. Trimming removed 4 bases from V and 9 bases from J, with 13 bases in between. CDR3 region: CASSPTSSRPQHF. CDR3 sequence (DNA): TGTGCCAGCAGCCCCACGTCCTCTCGGCCCCAGCATTTT.

V is TRBV28 and J is TRBJ2-3; a weak D match, TRBD1 (6 bases). V lost 4 bases to trimming and J lost 2 bases, with 13 bases between them. CDR3 length: 15 amino acids. Germline loops: CDR1 MDHEN, CDR2 SYDVKM. As DNA, the CDR3 is TGTGCCAGCAGTTCCGGACAGCCAAACACAGATACGCAGTATTTT. Residues: CASSSGQPNTDTQYF.

This chain joins TRBV11-1 and TRBJ2-1; maybe TRBD1 (6 bases). Per germline, CDR1 SGHAT and CDR2 FQDESV (reference sequence). Trimming took 7 bases from V and 3 from J, leaving 16 bases between them. CDR3 length: 15 residues. In DNA form, the CDR3 reads TGTGCCAGCACCAAATCGGACAGTTACTACAATGAGCAGTTCTTC. It codes for CASTKSDSYYNEQFF.

This chain uses TRBV28 with TRBJ1-2, with 8 bases that match TRBD1. Germline lookup yields CDR1 MDHEN and CDR2 SYDVKM. This CDR3 contains 16 residues. The V segment lost 3 bases and the J segment 4 bases; nucleotides outside the gene matches: 10. Here the CDR3 reads CASSFPRGDRGYGYTF. The CDR3 coding sequence is TGTGCCAGCAGTTTCCCCCGGGGAGACAGGGGCTATGGCTACACCTTC.

This clone was counted between two and nine times. V and J are TRBV27 and TRBJ1-5; maybe TRBD1 (6 bases). Germline CDR1 MNHEY, CDR2 SMNVEV (reference sequence). Trimming pared 6 bases from V and 7 bases from J, leaving 19 bases between. The CDR3 totals 15 residues. CDR3 sequence: CASRSAGGGVQPQHF. The CDR3 nucleotides are TGTGCCAGCAGGTCGGCGGGGGGGGGCGTCCAGCCCCAGCATTTT.

The chain has TRBV28 and TRBJ2-7; TRBD1 might be the D (6 bases). Trimming pared 2 bases from V and 0 bases from J, leaving 11 bases between. The CDR3 is made up of 15 amino acids. Germline V lookup: CDR1 MDHEN, CDR2 SYDVKM. The CDR3 is CASSLGQYPSYEQYF. In DNA, the CDR3 is TGTGCCAGCAGTTTAGGACAGTACCCCTCCTACGAGCAGTACTTC.

The chain has TRBV5-1 and TRBJ2-7, with 7 bases matching TRBD1. This CDR3 comprises 14 residues. After removal of 0 bases from V and 5 bases from J, the junction contained 5 bases not matched to a gene. Per germline, CDR1 SGHRS and CDR2 YFSETQ. CDR3 in amino acids: CASSLGQGYNEQYF. The CDR3 DNA sequence: TGCGCCAGCAGCTTGGGACAGGGATACAACGAGCAGTACTTC.